These 14 T cell receptor beta chains were all obtained from the same sample, sequenced in a study of blood T cell repertoires in COVID-19. TCRdb's table, derived via immunoSEQ multiplex PCR, lists solely in-frame clones and lacks some. The data show 230,000 or so clones, approximately 80% seen once. The specimen sequenced was peripheral blood. The origin of the receptors is a woman in her thirties or forties who had recovered from COVID-19.

This chain uses TRBV28 with TRBJ2-1; 11 bases fit TRBD2. The germline V gene encodes CDR1 MDHEN and CDR2 SYDVKM. V gave up 6 bases and J gave up 7 bases; unmatched junction bases: 5. The CDR3 sequence is 14 residues long. The CDR3 DNA reads as TGTGCCAGCAGAAAACTAGCGGGGGAGAATGAGCAGTTCTTC. It yields the protein CASRKLAGENEQFF.

The genes are TRBV6-5 and TRBJ1-1; TRBD1 aligns across 10 bases. V lost 7 bases, J lost 4 bases, and 6 bases stayed unmatched. In germline, CDR1 is MNHEY, CDR2 SVGAGI. This CDR3 has 14 residues. The CDR3 sequence is CASTPTGGFTEAFF. DNA of the CDR3: TGTGCCAGCACCCCGACAGGGGGCTTCACTGAAGCTTTCTTT.

This rearrangement joins TRBV5-1 to TRBJ2-7, with D possibly matching TRBD2 (6 bases). The CDR3 covers 13 residues. Germline CDR1 is SGHRS and CDR2 is YFSETQ. Trimming stripped 1 base from V and 3 bases from J, with 8 bases between. The DNA for the CDR3 is TGCGCCAGCAGCTTGTCGGGGGACTACGAGCAGTACTTC. It yields the protein CASSLSGDYEQYF.

This clone was found once. This chain uses TRBV6-6 with TRBJ1-2, with D maybe TRBD1 (5 bases). The CDR3 consists of 14 residues. Germline CDR1 reads MNHNY; CDR2 reads SVGAGI (reference sequence). V was cut by 5 bases and J by 5 bases, with 15 bases left in between. In DNA, the CDR3 is TGTGCCAGCAGTGGGGACTTAGGGGCTTATGGCTACACCTTC. The encoded protein is CASSGDLGAYGYTF.

This clone showed up just a few times. The chain links TRBV7-9 to TRBJ2-1; D might be TRBD2 (5 bases). With 5 bases removed from V and 4 bases from J, the gap between germline ends came to 18 bases. The CDR3 length is 16 residues. The V gene's germline CDR1 is SEHNR and CDR2 FQNEAQ (reference sequence). The chain's CDR3 is CASSQALGRGYNEQFF. CDR3 DNA: TGTGCCAGCAGCCAGGCCCTAGGACGGGGATACAATGAGCAGTTCTTC. The full variable domain, completed using reference TRBV7-9 and TRBJ2-1, is DTGVSQNPRHKITKRGQNVTFRCDPISEHNRLYWYRQTLGQGPEFLTYFQNEAQLEKSRLLSDRFSAERPKGSFSTLEIQRTEQGDSAMYLCASSQALGRGYNEQFFGPGTRLTVL.

The chain is built from TRBV24-1 and TRBJ2-7; 10 bases align to TRBD1. Germline V lookup: CDR1 KGHDR, CDR2 SFDVKD. This CDR3 spans 13 amino acids. Trimming removed 4 bases from V and 6 bases from J; junction bases left unmatched: 2. CDR3 loop: CATSDRTGGEQYF. The CDR3, as DNA: TGTGCCACCAGTGACAGGACAGGGGGCGAGCAGTACTTC.

The chain couples TRBV7-2 to TRBJ2-7; D might be TRBD1 (5 bases). CDR1 is SGHTA, CDR2 FQGNSA, per germline. The CDR3 has 13 residues. The V gene lost 3 bases and the J gene lost 7 bases, with 13 bases spanning the gap. CDR3 loop: CASSFRQMGEQYF. In DNA form, the CDR3 reads TGTGCCAGCAGCTTCCGACAGATGGGAGAGCAGTACTTC.

This sequence joins TRBV3-1 (or the pseudogene TRBV3-2) and TRBJ1-5; tentative D call: TRBD1 (6 bases). Trimming removed 2 bases at V and 6 bases at J, with 8 bases between. Germline CDR1 and CDR2: LGHDT and YNNKEL (reference sequence). The CDR3 has 13 residues. DNA of the CDR3: TGTGCCAGCAGCCAACCAGGGGCTCAGCCCCAGCATTTT. Protein sequence: CASSQPGAQPQHF.

This clone was counted a single time. The genes are TRBV6-2 or TRBV6-3 and TRBJ1-5, with 10 bases matching TRBD1. The CDR3 has 16 amino acids. The V gene's germline CDR1 is MNHEY and CDR2 SVGEGT. The V gene end was trimmed by 5 bases and the J gene end by 2 bases; junction bases not matched to a gene: 6. The DNA for the CDR3 is TGTGCCAGCAGTCGAATAGGGACAGGGGGCAATCAGCCCCAGCATTTT. Encoded protein: CASSRIGTGGNQPQHF.

The chain has TRBV5-1 and TRBJ1-6, with 9 bases lining up with TRBD1. The trim removed 3 bases at V and 5 bases at J, leaving 15 bases unmatched. CDR3 length: 19 residues. Germline loops: CDR1 SGHRS, CDR2 YFSETQ. The CDR3 loop is CASSYGVGTGIFDNSPLHF. The CDR3 nucleotides read TGCGCCAGCAGCTATGGCGTTGGGACAGGGATTTTTGATAATTCACCCCTCCACTTT.

The CDR3 nucleotides are TGTGCCAGCAGCCAAGATGGACTAGCGGCGAACACCGGGGAGCTGTTTTTT. It is translated as CASSQDGLAANTGELFF. The gene calls are TRBV3-1 (or the pseudogene TRBV3-2) and TRBJ2-2; 10 bases fit TRBD2. Germline V gene sequence: CDR1 LGHDT, CDR2 YNNKEL (reference sequence). V shed 0 bases, J shed 0 bases, and the junction held 1 base outside the gene matches. The CDR3 extends over 17 amino acids.

The J gene is TRBJ2-5, the V gene TRBV27; tentatively, D is TRBD1 (5 bases). Germline V gives CDR1 MNHEY, CDR2 SMNVEV (reference sequence). With 7 bases removed from V and 3 bases from J, the gap between germline ends came to 12 bases. The CDR3 totals 13 residues. The CDR3, as DNA: TGTGCCAGCAAGGATGGGGCTAAAGAGACCCAGTACTTC. Protein sequence: CASKDGAKETQYF.

This chain joins TRBV14 and TRBJ1-3; D gene uncertain. Germline V gives CDR1 SGHDN, CDR2 FVKESK. Trimming cost V 0 bases and J 7 bases, with 10 bases left between them. CDR3 length equals 14 residues. The CDR3 loop is CASSQDGERNTIYF. The CDR3 DNA follows: TGTGCCAGCAGCCAAGATGGAGAACGGAACACCATATATTTT.

This clone was counted once. The CDR3 spells CAISEGTSGLETQYF. In DNA, the CDR3 is TGTGCCATCAGTGAGGGGACTAGCGGATTAGAGACCCAGTACTTC. The chain joins TRBV10-3 to TRBJ2-5; TRBD2 matches at 11 bases. The CDR3 consists of 15 residues. CDR1 is ENHRY, CDR2 SYGVKD, per germline. V was clipped by 2 bases and J by 4 bases; unmatched bases: 3.